Included here is one T cell receptor beta chain sequence, with context. The sample originates from a study of blood T cell repertoires in COVID-19. In the study overall: The United States, Italy and Spain supplied acute and convalescent COVID-19 samples.

There are 12 residues in the CDR3. Trimming removed 5 bases from V and 6 bases from J, with 10 bases in between. Germline values: CDR1 LNHDA, CDR2 SQIVND (reference sequence). Assay: immunoSEQ multiplex PCR; the TCRdb copy retains only in-frame clones and omits some. The top ten hold 10% to 15% of the sample, which has 150,000 to 200,000 clones, 80% to 85% seen once. The sequenced sample consisted of PBMCs or T cells enriched from blood (not recorded which). The receptor was isolated from a woman aged 55-70 years who had recovered from COVID-19. The rearrangement links TRBV19 to TRBJ1-1, with D unresolved. This CDR3 reads CASSPLTAEAFF. CDR3 DNA: TGTGCCAGTAGTCCCCTAACAGCTGAAGCTTTCTTT.